The 18 T cell receptor beta chains listed next were all sequenced from one sample in a study of T cell responses to AZD1222 COVID-19 vaccine. TCRdb keeps only in-frame clones here, not all; method: immunoSEQ multiplex PCR. Found here are 150,000 to 180,000 clones, 90% of them singletons; the top ten hold approximately 1.8%. The material was peripheral blood, obtained on day 0 of AZD1222 vaccination. The origin of the receptors is an adult in good health.

The chain carries TRBV7-9 and TRBJ2-7, with TRBD2 matching over 11 bases. Germline V CDR1 and CDR2: SEHNR, FQNEAQ (reference sequence). The CDR3 loop spans 15 amino acids. The V and J ends lost 5 bases and 2 bases, in that order; junction bases with no gene match: 5. CDR3 bases: TGTGCCAGCAGCCCGACTAGCGGGAAGACCTACGAGCAGTACTTC. Its protein is CASSPTSGKTYEQYF.

The chain carries TRBV27 and TRBJ2-3; D ambiguous. The CDR3 is 13 amino acids. V was shortened by 3 bases and J by 6 bases, with 10 bases between the two germline ends. The germline V gene has CDR1 MNHEY and CDR2 SMNVEV (reference sequence). CDR3 bases: TGTGCCAGCAGTTTCGTTGTCTGGGATACGCAGTATTTT. Translating it yields CASSFVVWDTQYF.

This clone was detected only once. This sequence joins TRBV27 and TRBJ1-1, with D possibly matching TRBD1 (6 bases). V lost 7 bases and J lost 3, with 24 bases in between. The CDR3 contains 17 residues. In germline, CDR1 is MNHEY, CDR2 SMNVEV (reference sequence). The CDR3 is CASTAIGVRGPDTEAFF. CDR3 in DNA: TGTGCCAGCACTGCAATAGGTGTCAGGGGCCCGGACACTGAAGCTTTCTTT.

The V and J genes are TRBV7-9 and TRBJ1-1, with D perhaps TRBD1 (6 bases). The germline CDR1 and CDR2 sequences are SEHNR and FQNEAQ (reference sequence). Trimming stripped 5 bases from V and 3 bases from J, with 25 bases between. CDR3 length: 18 amino acids. The CDR3 bases are TGTGCCAGCAGCACCGGGACATCGTACCAATACGGGGACACTGAAGCTTTCTTT. Protein product: CASSTGTSYQYGDTEAFF. Filled out from reference TRBV7-9 and TRBJ1-1, the complete variable domain reads DTGVSQNPRHKITKRGQNVTFRCDPISEHNRLYWYRQTLGQGPEFLTYFQNEAQLEKSRLLSDRFSAERPKGSFSTLEIQRTEQGDSAMYLCASSTGTSYQYGDTEAFFGQGTRLTVV.

This clone was observed a few times. The chain recombines TRBV6-6 with TRBJ2-7, with unresolved D. This CDR3 region has 16 residues. The germline gives CDR1 MNHNY, CDR2 SVGAGI (reference sequence). V was pared by 0 bases and J by 0 bases, with 12 bases between. Here the CDR3 DNA reads TGTGCCAGCAGTTACTCGTACAGTGAGAGCTCCTACGAGCAGTACTTC. Its protein is CASSYSYSESSYEQYF.

The gene calls are TRBV28 and TRBJ1-5; 8 bases agree with TRBD1. The germline V gene encodes CDR1 MDHEN and CDR2 SYDVKM. V shed 7 bases and J 5 bases; nucleotides not matched to a gene: 7. There are 14 residues in the CDR3. The CDR3 nucleotides are TGTGCCAGCAAAACGGACAGGGCATATCAGCCCCAGCATTTT. It yields the protein CASKTDRAYQPQHF.

The J gene is TRBJ2-3, the V gene TRBV15; D not certain. Germline V gene data show CDR1 as LNHNV and CDR2 as YYDKDF (reference sequence). The length of the CDR3 is 15 residues. With 0 bases removed from V and 2 bases from J, the gap between germline ends came to 9 bases. The CDR3 region has the DNA TGTGCCACCAGCAGAGATACGCGGAACACAGATACGCAGTATTTT. This gives the protein CATSRDTRNTDTQYF.

The V gene is TRBV14, the J gene TRBJ1-1; 10 bases align to TRBD1. Trimming cost V 2 bases and J 1 base; bases outside gene matches: 19. Germline lookup yields CDR1 SGHDN and CDR2 FVKESK. This CDR3 is built from 21 residues. CDR3 amino acids: CASSQLVGTGAPSGRNTEAFF. CDR3 DNA: TGTGCCAGCAGCCAACTCGTCGGGACAGGGGCTCCATCGGGTAGGAACACTGAAGCTTTCTTT.

This rearrangement joins TRBV6-1 to TRBJ1-4; 9 positions agree with TRBD1. Losses at the gene ends were 3 bases for V and 5 bases for J; bases not matched to a gene: 7. The CDR3 is 16 amino acids. From germline, CDR1 is MNHNS and CDR2 SASEGT. The DNA for the CDR3 is TGTGCCAGCAGTGAGCCCTCCGGGACAGGGAATGAAAAACTGTTTTTT. This translates into CASSEPSGTGNEKLFF.

The chain combines TRBV6-5 with TRBJ2-5; no reliable D call. V shed 7 bases and J shed 1 base, with 7 bases lying between them. This CDR3 contains 12 residues. From germline, CDR1 is MNHEY and CDR2 SVGAGI. The CDR3 protein is CASTPSQETQYF. CDR3 nucleotides: TGTGCCAGCACCCCTTCCCAAGAGACCCAGTACTTC.

The rearrangement links TRBV3-1 (or the pseudogene TRBV3-2) to TRBJ1-5, with D perhaps TRBD1 (6 bases). The CDR3 has 16 residues. Trimming shortened V by 1 base and J by 0 bases, and 10 bases separated the two germline ends. Germline values: CDR1 LGHDT, CDR2 YNNKEL (reference sequence). DNA for the CDR3: TGTGCCAGCAGCCAAGCTGCGGGGGCTAGCAATCAGCCCCAGCATTTT. This encodes CASSQAAGASNQPQHF.

The rearrangement links TRBV10-3 to TRBJ1-2; D ambiguous. This CDR3 contains 13 residues. V was cut by 0 bases and J by 5 bases, with 7 bases left in between. Looked up from germline, CDR1 is ENHRY and CDR2 is SYGVKD. DNA for the CDR3: TGTGCCATCAGTGAGTCGGGAGAATATGGCTACACCTTC. This sequence encodes CAISESGEYGYTF.

This rearrangement joins TRBV19 to TRBJ1-1; D is undetermined. Germline V gene data show CDR1 as LNHDA and CDR2 as SQIVND (reference sequence). The CDR3 is 13 residues long. V was pared by 3 bases and J by 1 base, with 6 bases between. DNA of the CDR3: TGTGCCAGTAGTATCGTTGAGAACACTGAAGCTTTCTTT. Its protein product is CASSIVENTEAFF.

In regard to this clone: This specimen includes other DNA sequences encoding the same CDR3. The chain is built from TRBV12-3 or TRBV12-4 and TRBJ1-1; no definite D call. The CDR3 is 13 amino acids. Trimming stripped 2 bases from V and 0 bases from J, with 4 bases between. In DNA, the CDR3 is TGTGCCAGCAGTTTATTGGTGAACACTGAAGCTTTCTTT. As protein: CASSLLVNTEAFF.

V is TRBV28 and J is TRBJ1-3; weak D call: TRBD1 (5 bases). Trimming left V 10 bases short and J 7 bases short, with 17 bases between. The V gene's germline CDR1 is MDHEN and CDR2 SYDVKM. The CDR3 length is 13 residues. The CDR3 region has the DNA TGTGCCACGGGTCGGGGACTGCCCAACACCATATATTTT. As protein: CATGRGLPNTIYF. Variable domain in full (rest from reference TRBV28 and TRBJ1-3): DVKVTQSSRYLVKRTGEKVFLECVQDMDHENMFWYRQDPGLGLRLIYFSYDVKMKEKGDIPEGYSVSREKKERFSLILESASTNQTSMYLCATGRGLPNTIYFGEGSWLTVV.

V usage is TRBV27 and J usage is TRBJ1-5, with 9 bases fitting TRBD1. This CDR3 has 16 amino acids. The ends lost 5 bases at V and 5 bases at J; junction bases unmatched: 10. The germline V gene has CDR1 MNHEY and CDR2 SMNVEV (reference sequence). The CDR3 protein is CASSIHRGRRDQPQHF. For the CDR3, the DNA is TGTGCCAGCAGTATCCACAGGGGGCGAAGGGATCAGCCCCAGCATTTT.

CDR3 DNA: TGTGCCAGCAGCTTGGGCGGGAGGAGTAATGAGCAGTTCTTC. Translated, it gives CASSLGGRSNEQFF. The chain combines TRBV11-3 with TRBJ2-1, with 8 bases aligning to TRBD2. Germline CDR1 and CDR2: SGHNT and YENEEA. Trimming took 3 bases from V and 7 from J; bases not matched to a gene: 5. The CDR3 runs to 14 residues.

This chain links TRBV6-2 or TRBV6-3 with TRBJ1-5, with a possible D match to TRBD1 (5 bases). The CDR3 length is 14 residues. Between the trimmed V and J ends, which lost 5 bases and 0 bases, there was a span of 8 bases. CDR1 is MNHEY, CDR2 SVGEGT, per germline. CDR3 sequence reads: CASSTDISNQPQHF. As DNA, the CDR3 is TGTGCCAGCAGTACGGACATTAGCAATCAGCCCCAGCATTTT.